What follows is one T cell receptor beta chain and its context. The antigen is not known. This CDR3 has 18 residues. The V gene's germline CDR1 is ENHRY and CDR2 SYGVKD. Deletions cut 8 bases from V and 1 base from J, with 23 bases between. The sample comes from a study of T cell responses to AZD1222 COVID-19 vaccine. Findings and limits, study-wide: Within unmutated variant regions lay the reported targets of nearly half of spike-specific TCRs.

Data came from immunoSEQ multiplex PCR; TCRdb stores just in-frame clones and leaves some out. The sample consists of roughly 97,000 clones, 89% of them appearing once. The source is an adult in good health. This chain connects TRBV10-3 to TRBJ2-2; D unresolved. The material sequenced was peripheral blood, taken on day 0 of AZD1222 vaccination. The CDR3 coding sequence is TGTGCCATCGAGAAAGGGAATTCCTTGCCTATGAACACCGGGGAGCTGTTTTTT. This translates into CAIEKGNSLPMNTGELFF.